Below, 21 T cell receptor beta chains from the same sample are listed, as sequenced in a study of beta chain features in type 1 diabetes. Expressed TCRB transcripts got sequenced, as all isolated RNA was reverse transcribed. Repertoires were generated with immunoSEQ multiplex PCR, while TCRdb's copy carries only in-frame clones and drops some. Among a few hundred thousand clones listed, 8% to 13% were seen once. Sequencing was carried out using naive CD4+ T cells from blood. The receptors were gathered from a young woman in good health.

The CDR3 coding sequence is TGTGCCAGCAGCGCCTTCGGACAGTTGAACACTGAAGCTTTCTTT. This encodes CASSAFGQLNTEAFF. The chain has TRBV7-2 and TRBJ1-1, with D maybe TRBD1 (6 bases). The ends were cut back, 5 bases at V and 0 bases at J, with 13 bases in the middle. CDR1 is SGHTA and CDR2 is FQGNSA in the germline V gene. This CDR3 is 15 amino acids long.

The genes are TRBV5-6 and TRBJ1-1; D not resolved. Germline assignment: CDR1 SGHDT and CDR2 YYEEEE. V was shortened by 2 bases and J by 3 bases, with 11 bases between the two germline ends. The CDR3 consists of 14 residues. The CDR3 nucleotides are TGTGCCAGCAGCTTAAGTTATGTAGACACTGAAGCTTTCTTT. Translating gives CASSLSYVDTEAFF.

This clone was picked up a small number of times. CDR3 DNA sequence: TGTGCCAGCAGCTTTCGAGACACCAGCTCCTACGAGCAGTACTTC. Its translation is CASSFRDTSSYEQYF. This chain links TRBV11-1 with TRBJ2-7; D is uncertain. The germline CDR1 and CDR2 sequences are SGHAT and FQDESV (reference sequence). Trimming took off 3 bases at V and 0 bases at J, with 12 bases between the two ends. This CDR3 comprises 15 residues.

The J gene is TRBJ1-2, the V gene TRBV4-2, with 12 bases identical to TRBD1. Germline CDR1 LGHNA, CDR2 YNFKEQ. This CDR3 has 16 residues. After removal of 2 bases from V and 8 bases from J, the junction contained 9 bases not matched to a gene. In nucleotides, the CDR3 is TGTGCCAGCAGCCAACCCCCGGGACAGGGGGCTTCGGGCTACACCTTC. The encoded protein is CASSQPPGQGASGYTF.

The chain carries TRBV11-1 and TRBJ2-3, with 7 bases aligning to TRBD1. V lost 3 bases to trimming and J lost 4 bases; unmatched junction nucleotides: 4. Per the germline V gene, CDR1 is SGHAT and CDR2 is FQDESV (reference sequence). This CDR3 region has 14 residues. The CDR3 spells CASSFLQGADTQYF. In nucleotides, the CDR3 is TGTGCCAGCAGCTTCCTGCAGGGGGCAGATACGCAGTATTTT.

The rearrangement uses TRBV2 and TRBJ2-3; possibly TRBD1 for D (5 bases). V was trimmed by 6 bases and J by 0 bases, leaving 10 bases between them. Germline values: CDR1 SNHLY, CDR2 FYNNEI. The CDR3 covers 14 residues. CDR3: CASRGAESTDTQYF. The CDR3, as DNA: TGTGCCAGCAGAGGGGCGGAGAGCACAGATACGCAGTATTTT.

In this sample, this clone turned up a few times. The gene calls are TRBV30 and TRBJ2-2; 9 positions match TRBD2. The CDR3 sequence is 15 residues long. Germline V CDR1 and CDR2: GTSNPN, SVGIG (reference sequence). V trimming: 2 bases; J trimming: 6 bases; junction bases outside the gene matches: 7. CDR3 region: CAWSWGSGSAGELFF. In DNA form, the CDR3 reads TGTGCCTGGAGTTGGGGTAGCGGGAGTGCCGGGGAGCTGTTTTTT. Based on the CDR3 plus reference TRBV30 and TRBJ2-2, the full variable domain is SQTIHQWPATLVQPVGSPLSLECTVEGTSNPNLYWYRQAAGRGLQLLFYSVGIGQISSEVPQNLSASRPQDRQFILSSKKLLLSDSGFYLCAWSWGSGSAGELFFGEGSRLTVL.

The chain carries TRBV30 and TRBJ1-3, with D unresolved. V dropped 0 bases and J dropped 0 bases, with 9 bases sitting between them. CDR1 is GTSNPN, CDR2 SVGIG, per germline (reference sequence). The CDR3 is made up of 15 amino acids. The CDR3 loop is CAWSVLSLSGNTIYF. CDR3 bases: TGTGCCTGGAGTGTACTAAGTCTCTCTGGAAACACCATATATTTT.

This clone was found a few times. The chain couples TRBV5-1 to TRBJ2-1, with 8 bases fitting TRBD2. Trimming at V came to 4 bases and at J to 5 bases, leaving 5 bases not matched to a gene. The germline CDR1 and CDR2 sequences are SGHRS and YFSETQ. CDR3 length: 14 amino acids. The chain's CDR3 is CASSISGDDNEQFF. The CDR3 DNA reads TGCGCCAGCAGCATTAGCGGGGACGACAATGAGCAGTTCTTC.

This clone was found a few times. This chain connects TRBV25-1 to TRBJ1-5; 7 bases align to TRBD1. Germline lookup yields CDR1 MGHDK and CDR2 SYGVNS. Trimming removed 6 bases from V and 7 bases from J; junction bases left unmatched: 6. The length of the CDR3 is 13 residues. Here the CDR3 DNA reads TGTGCCAGCAGCGCCACAGGGGAACAGCCCCAGCATTTT. This translates into CASSATGEQPQHF.

The J gene is TRBJ2-5, the V gene TRBV29-1, with a weak D call TRBD1 (6 bases). Germline CDR1 SQVTM, CDR2 ANQGSEA. V lost 3 bases, J lost 5 bases, and 13 bases lay in between. The CDR3 is 13 amino acids. CDR3 nucleotide sequence: TGCAGCGTTGATTACAGGGTAATGGAGACCCAGTACTTC. It encodes CSVDYRVMETQYF.

V gene TRBV6-1 combines with J gene TRBJ2-5, with D tentatively TRBD2 (5 bases). There are 15 residues in the CDR3. The V end was cut by 4 bases, the J end by 4 bases, with 16 bases between. Germline V gene sequence: CDR1 MNHNS, CDR2 SASEGT. DNA of the CDR3: TGTGCCAGCAGTGTATCCTGGGGTGGAGGAGAGACCCAGTACTTC. This encodes CASSVSWGGGETQYF.

This sequence joins TRBV28 and TRBJ1-4, with D unclear. From germline, CDR1 is MDHEN and CDR2 SYDVKM. This CDR3 is 15 amino acids long. With 4 bases removed from V and 0 bases from J, the gap between germline ends came to 9 bases. As DNA, the CDR3 is TGTGCCAGCAGTTCCTCGGTTGCAACTAATGAAAAACTGTTTTTT. Translation: CASSSSVATNEKLFF.

The V call is TRBV7-9, the J call TRBJ1-4; D might be TRBD1 (5 bases). CDR1 is SEHNR and CDR2 is FQNEAQ in the germline V gene (reference sequence). Trimming shortened V by 5 bases and J by 8 bases, and 9 bases separated the two germline ends. This CDR3 comprises 12 residues. The DNA for the CDR3 is TGTGCCAGCAGCCTACGGACAGAAAAACTGTTTTTT. Its protein is CASSLRTEKLFF. The full variable domain, in which reference TRBV7-9 and TRBJ1-4 provide the parts outside the CDR3, is DTGVSQNPRHKITKRGQNVTFRCDPISEHNRLYWYRQTLGQGPEFLTYFQNEAQLEKSRLLSDRFSAERPKGSFSTLEIQRTEQGDSAMYLCASSLRTEKLFFGSGTQLSVL.

This clone appeared a few times. The V and J genes are TRBV6-5 and TRBJ2-3; maybe TRBD2 (5 bases). The CDR3 length is 13 residues. V was pared by 6 bases and J by 5 bases, with 12 bases between. The germline gives CDR1 MNHEY, CDR2 SVGAGI. For the CDR3, the DNA is TGTGCCAGCAGCCCCTCGCGGGTAGATACGCAGTATTTT. Amino acids: CASSPSRVDTQYF.

This clone was seen a handful of times. J is TRBJ2-3 and V is TRBV9, with 10 bases that match TRBD2. CDR1 and CDR2 (germline): SGDLS, YYNGEE. The V and J ends lost 0 bases and 4 bases, in that order; junction bases with no gene match: 2. The CDR3 covers 15 residues. The CDR3 bases are TGTGCCAGCAGCGTAGTCCTAGCGGGAGCAGATACGCAGTATTTT. Translated, it gives CASSVVLAGADTQYF.

Only a few counts were recorded for this clone. This rearrangement joins TRBV6-5 to TRBJ1-2; D perhaps matches TRBD1 (6 bases). Per germline, CDR1 MNHEY and CDR2 SVGAGI. This CDR3 region has 13 residues. V dropped 4 bases and J dropped 7 bases, with 13 bases sitting between them. CDR3 sequence (DNA): TGTGCCAGCAGTTTCGGGGGGGGGCCTGGCTACACCTTC. Translation gives CASSFGGGPGYTF.

This clone occurred a few times. The chain combines TRBV6-5 with TRBJ1-2, with 11 bases that match TRBD1. The V gene's germline CDR1 is MNHEY and CDR2 SVGAGI. The J segment lost 5 bases and the V segment lost 7 bases, leaving 9 bases of the junction unmatched. The CDR3 length is 15 residues. The CDR3 DNA reads TGTGCCAGCATCCCCCGGACAGGGGGCGGGTATGGCTACACCTTC. Translation: CASIPRTGGGYGYTF.

In its sample, this clone was seen a few times. This chain uses TRBV21-1 with TRBJ1-5; TRBD1 reflects the table's D call only, with no check against the DNA. TRBV21-1 constitutes a pseudogene. The CDR3 covers 16 residues. CDR3 in amino acids: CASSKEMDRVNQPQHF. The CDR3 DNA sequence: TGTGCCAGCAGCAAAGAGATGGACAGGGTCAATCAGCCCCAGCATTTT.

This clone was counted a few times. The chain uses TRBV18 and TRBJ1-2, with 7 bases lining up with TRBD1. The V gene's germline CDR1 is KGHSH and CDR2 LQKENI. V was clipped by 2 bases and J by 0 bases; unmatched bases: 0. CDR3 size: 14 residues. CDR3 DNA: TGTGCCAGCTCACCAGGGACAGCTAACTATGGCTACACCTTC. Its protein product is CASSPGTANYGYTF.

The J gene is TRBJ2-3, the V gene TRBV11-2; D is possibly TRBD1 (6 bases). Germline CDR1 reads SGHAT; CDR2 reads FQNNGV. V lost 2 bases to trimming and J lost 2 bases, with 17 bases between them. The CDR3 sequence is 17 residues long. In DNA form, the CDR3 reads TGTGCCAGCAGCTTATATCGGGGCAGGGGAACCACAGATACGCAGTATTTT. Protein: CASSLYRGRGTTDTQYF.